The source of this T cell receptor beta chain is a study of beta chain features in type 1 diabetes. Study-level information: In age, gender and cell yields, patients were similar to healthy donors. General study points: For cells with high TCR expression, cDNA sequencing could yield over-representation.

The germline V gene encodes CDR1 MDHEN and CDR2 SYDVKM. The CDR3 has 15 amino acids. Trimming stripped 5 bases from V and 1 base from J, with 15 bases between. The sequenced template was cDNA made from the entire isolated RNA. Libraries were prepared by immunoSEQ multiplex PCR; TCRdb keeps only in-frame clonotypes and omits some of them. The sample includes 250,000 or so clones, 55% to 70% seen only once; the top ten take almost 0.055%. This clone was seen just once. Its antigen is not known. Heparinised blood was drawn once per donor, averaging roughly 110 mL. The TCR originated in a man aged 30-40 years in good health. The sequenced sample consisted of naive CD4+ T cells from blood. The chain is built from TRBV28 and TRBJ2-7; tentative D call: TRBD1 (5 bases). The CDR3 region is CASSIQARGSYEQYF. The CDR3, as DNA: TGTGCCAGCAGTATACAGGCTAGAGGTTCCTACGAGCAGTACTTC.